Following are 4 T cell receptor beta chains from one sample sequenced in a study of T cell responses to AZD1222 COVID-19 vaccine. Clones were sequenced by immunoSEQ multiplex PCR, and TCRdb holds only the in-frame ones, with some missing. The sample has under 200,000 clones, just over 90% seen once. The specimen was peripheral blood, collected on day 0 of AZD1222 vaccination. The receptors shown here come from an adult in good health.

The CDR3 DNA reads as TGTGCCAGCAGCTTGGGACAGCCCTATGGCTACACCTTC. Amino acids: CASSLGQPYGYTF. V and J are TRBV5-4 and TRBJ1-2, with D possibly matching TRBD1 (5 bases). Per the germline V gene, CDR1 is SGHNT and CDR2 is YYREEE (reference sequence). This CDR3 comprises 13 residues. V was clipped by 0 bases and J by 4 bases, with 7 bases between them. The variable domain in full, with the rest retrieved from reference TRBV5-4 and TRBJ1-2, is ETGVTQSPTHLIKTRGQQVTLRCSSQSGHNTVSWYQQALGQGPQFIFQYYREEENGRGNFPPRFSGLQFPNYSSELNVNALELDDSALYLCASSLGQPYGYTFGSGTRLTVV.

J is TRBJ2-1 and V is TRBV13; 11 nucleotides align to TRBD2. The CDR3 consists of 15 residues. Germline V gene sequence: CDR1 PRHDT, CDR2 FYEKMQ (reference sequence). The V segment lost 0 bases and the J segment 7 bases; nucleotides outside the gene matches: 2. The CDR3 loop reads CASSLGGLAGNEQFF. The CDR3 region has the DNA TGTGCCAGCAGCTTAGGCGGACTAGCGGGTAATGAGCAGTTCTTC.

The gene calls are TRBV9 and TRBJ2-5; D is possibly TRBD2 (6 bases). CDR1 and CDR2 (germline): SGDLS, YYNGEE. The CDR3 has 12 residues. The V end lost 3 bases, the J end lost 11 bases, and 14 bases lay between the germline ends. This CDR3 reads CASSGTPGTQYF. The CDR3 coding sequence is TGTGCCAGCAGCGGCACCCCAGGGACTCAGTACTTC.

This clone appeared a single time. The chain links TRBV4-1 to TRBJ2-1; 15 nucleotides align to TRBD2. Trimming removed 4 bases from V and 9 bases from J; junction bases left unmatched: 10. There are 17 residues in the CDR3. Per germline, CDR1 MGHRA and CDR2 YSYEKL. For the CDR3, the DNA is TGCGCCAGCAGCCTTGGTGGGGGACTAGCGGGGGGCGGTGAGCAGTTCTTC. Translation gives CASSLGGGLAGGGEQFF.